The T cell receptor beta chain described here comes from a study of blood T cell repertoires in COVID-19. Across the whole study: The origin of the acute and convalescent COVID-19 samples was the United States, Italy and Spain. T cells, B-cell-depleted T cells, or PBMCs supplied cDNA or gDNA.

Deletions cut 0 bases from V and 6 bases from J, with 9 bases between. The CDR3 is made up of 13 amino acids. Germline V gene data show CDR1 as SGHAT and CDR2 as FQDESV (reference sequence). In Seattle, patients joined the study during active infection and were tracked longitudinally. In the original workflow: The authors estimated nucleated cell counts from reference gene primer amplification. Method: immunoSEQ multiplex PCR; TCRdb's copy keeps in-frame clones and lacks some. D and trimming come from the DNA, and the V and J calls and clone size come from that table. There are about 280,000 clones in the sample; about nine tenths occur only once, and around 10% lies in the top ten.

V and J are TRBV11-1 and TRBJ2-7; D is perhaps TRBD1 (6 bases). The material sequenced was peripheral blood. The clonotype was recovered from a woman in her twenties or thirties with COVID-19, enrolled during active disease. The CDR3 region has the DNA TGTGCCAGCAGCTTAGCGCAGGGGCGCGAGCAGTACTTC. Translated: CASSLAQGREQYF.